These 5 T cell receptor beta chains came from one sample sequenced in a study of STAT5B mutations in CD4+ large granular lymphocyte leukemia. Only in-frame clones appear in the TCRdb table, and some are missing; sequencing was by immunoSEQ multiplex PCR. The sample holds 30,000 to 40,000 clones, approximately 72% seen once. The sample consisted of CD4+ T cells from blood buffy coats. The receptors were sampled from a human donor in good health.

The chain carries TRBV4-2 and TRBJ2-4; D not resolved. The ends were cut back, 1 base at V and 8 bases at J, with 18 bases in the middle. The CDR3 runs 16 residues. Germline values: CDR1 LGHNA, CDR2 YNFKEQ. The CDR3 nucleotides read TGTGCCAGCAGCCAAGCCCTCTCCGGGTATTCCTACATTCAGTACTTC. Translation gives CASSQALSGYSYIQYF.

The chain recombines TRBV4-3 with TRBJ2-1; D is unresolved. From germline, CDR1 is LGHNA and CDR2 YSLEER. The V end was cut by 0 bases, the J end by 2 bases, with 8 bases between. The CDR3 consists of 15 residues. This CDR3 reads CASSQEDKAYNEQFF. The CDR3 DNA is TGCGCCAGCAGCCAAGAGGATAAGGCCTACAATGAGCAGTTCTTC.

This chain joins TRBV19 and TRBJ2-5; TRBD2 agrees at 7 bases. Germline V gene lookup returns CDR1 LNHDA and CDR2 SQIVND (reference sequence). The CDR3 length is 15 residues. The V segment lost 2 bases and the J segment 1 base; nucleotides outside the gene matches: 4. The CDR3 region has the DNA TGTGCCAGTAGTATACTAGCGGCCGCCCAAGAGACCCAGTACTTC. Its translation is CASSILAAAQETQYF.

There are a few counts of this clone. V and J are TRBV4-1 and TRBJ1-6, with 7 bases lining up with TRBD1. The CDR3 is made up of 14 amino acids. From germline, CDR1 is MGHRA and CDR2 YSYEKL. V trimming: 4 bases; J trimming: 6 bases; junction bases outside the gene matches: 3. The CDR3 sequence: CASSPQGSNSPLHF. For the CDR3, the DNA is TGCGCCAGCAGCCCACAGGGGAGTAATTCACCCCTCCACTTT.

This chain connects TRBV5-4 to TRBJ1-1; D gene unclear. CDR1 and CDR2 (germline): SGHNT, YYREEE (reference sequence). V shed 1 base and J shed 1 base, with 8 bases lying between them. There are 14 residues in the CDR3. CDR3 residues: CASSLNRGNTEAFF. CDR3 sequence (DNA): TGTGCCAGCAGCTTGAATCGGGGGAACACTGAAGCTTTCTTT.